This note documents a single T cell receptor (beta chain) sequence. Its antigen is currently unknown. This specimen belongs to a study of a mutant IDH1 vaccine in newly diagnosed glioma. Overall study context: Previous treatment comprised radiotherapy, temozolomide, or both, mostly both. Study-level results: Among patients, around 95% showed immune responses induced by the vaccine. There seemed to be no relation between pseudoprogression and changes in top peripheral T cell clonotypes.

CDR3 length: 15 residues. The ends lost 0 bases at V and 3 bases at J; junction bases unmatched: 3. Germline CDR1 and CDR2: SGHRS and YFSETQ. The method was immunoSEQ multiplex PCR; TCRdb's version includes in-frame clones alone and lacks a portion of them. This table has about 66,000 clones, 70% to 90% appearing once. Time point of the sample: baseline, week 1 (first vaccination visit). Treatment noted: pre-vaccination baseline after standard-of-care therapy. New astrocytomas of WHO grade 3 or 4 that were IDH1-mutant and ATRX-lost were found in the donors. The sequenced sample was PBMCs, obtained from a glioma patient treated with radiotherapy, temozolomide or both. The gene calls are TRBV5-1 and TRBJ2-3, with 8 nucleotides matching TRBD1. This receptor was taken from a man aged 25-45 years with glioma. The CDR3 spells CASSLGTGRTDTQYF. The DNA of the CDR3 is TGCGCCAGCAGCTTGGGGACAGGGCGGACAGATACGCAGTATTTT.